The present entry profiles one T cell receptor beta chain with its context. Antigen specificity is unknown. The germline gene is not matched at one end of the junction; a read error may be the cause. These data come from a study of PD-1 blockade in classical Hodgkin lymphoma. The study, taken as a whole, reports: Baseline diversity was lower in partial responders and progressors than complete responders. Newly diagnosed patients were said to have less baseline TCR diversity than healthy donors did.

Every patient had relapsed following autologous stem cell transplantation, and cohorts differed in brentuximab vedotin exposure. Thawed PBMCs underwent magnetic negative selection to obtain purified CD8+ T cells. Best responses were complete response, partial response or progressive disease. The CDR3 has 15 residues. The germline CDR1 and CDR2 sequences are SSHAT and FNYEAQ (reference sequence). Measured with immunoSEQ multiplex PCR; TCRdb has only the in-frame clones, and not every one. Seen here are about 29,000 clones, around nine tenths observed once, and the top ten hold less than 7.5%. The TCR sequence derives from a human donor with classical Hodgkin lymphoma. V gene TRBV7-7 combines with J gene TRBJ1-4, with D possibly TRBD1 on 6 matching bases. The sample consisted of CD8+ T cells from blood, taken at baseline. This CDR3 is CASSLRAGANEKLFF. The CDR3 DNA is TGTGCTAGCAGCTTAAGGGCAGGGGCTAATGAAAAACTGTTTTTT.